Shown below are 4 T cell receptor beta chains from a single sample sequenced in a study of OX40 agonist ivuxolimab in advanced cancers. Using immunoSEQ multiplex PCR, the repertoire was profiled, and TCRdb retains in-frame clones only, with some absent. The data contain over 85,000 clones, 91% of them singletons. Sample: CD4+ or CD8+ T cells sorted from blood, taken in a trial of the OX40 agonist ivuxolimab. All receptors derive from an adult with an advanced solid tumor such as melanoma, head and neck, liver or kidney cancer.

The V gene is TRBV9, the J gene TRBJ2-5, with 7 bases fitting TRBD1. This CDR3 region has 15 residues. Germline V CDR1 and CDR2: SGDLS, YYNGEE. J lost 4 bases, V lost 0 bases, and 6 bases had no gene match. CDR3: CASSVEGRGRETQYF. The CDR3 DNA follows: TGTGCCAGCAGCGTAGAGGGCAGGGGGAGAGAGACCCAGTACTTC.

The chain combines TRBV10-3 with TRBJ2-7; TRBD2 matches 9 bases. CDR1 ENHRY and CDR2 SYGVKD come from the germline V gene. This CDR3 is built from 14 residues. V shed 4 bases and J 4 bases; nucleotides not matched to a gene: 5. CDR3 loop: CAISGGGRGYEQYF. DNA for the CDR3: TGTGCCATCAGTGGCGGCGGGAGGGGATACGAGCAGTACTTC.

The chain is built from TRBV6-8 and TRBJ2-7; 10 bases fit TRBD1. The CDR3 length is 14 residues. Trimming took 7 bases from V and 3 from J; bases not matched to a gene: 6. Germline CDR1 reads MNHGY; CDR2 reads SAAAGT. CDR3 DNA sequence: TGTGCCAGCAACCGACAGGGGGCCTTCTACGAGCAGTACTTC. It translates to CASNRQGAFYEQYF.

V is TRBV28 and J is TRBJ2-7; TRBD2 agrees at 8 bases. V dropped 4 bases and J dropped 2; count of bases not matched to a gene: 4. Looked up from germline, CDR1 is MDHEN and CDR2 is SYDVKM. The CDR3 consists of 14 residues. CDR3 sequence: CASSSLAAPYEQYF. In DNA form, the CDR3 reads TGTGCCAGCAGTTCACTAGCGGCTCCCTACGAGCAGTACTTC. Combining the CDR3 with reference TRBV28 and TRBJ2-7 gives the whole variable domain DVKVTQSSRYLVKRTGEKVFLECVQDMDHENMFWYRQDPGLGLRLIYFSYDVKMKEKGDIPEGYSVSREKKERFSLILESASTNQTSMYLCASSSLAAPYEQYFGPGTRLTVT.